The 4 T cell receptor beta chains below all came from one sample that was sequenced in a study of T cells in Graves' hyperthyroidism and ophthalmopathy. What was amplified from RNA transcripts were TCR beta CDR3 regions. During a first-round RT-PCR of the TCR CDR3, the HTBI primer set was used. TCRdb re-called the multiplex PCR reads with MiXCR, one entry per CDR3 protein. Of hundreds of thousands of distinct CDR3 sequences in the sample, 20% to 25% were seen once. What was sequenced was blood. The receptors were sampled from a man in his fifties with Graves' hyperthyroidism.

The chain's CDR3 is CASRVSATGELFF. Here the CDR3 DNA reads TGTGCCAGTAGGGTTAGCGCCACCGGGGAGCTGTTTTTT. The rearrangement uses TRBV19 and TRBJ2-2; TRBD2 is a possible D gene (5 bases). The CDR3 extends over 13 amino acids. Germline assignment: CDR1 LNHDA and CDR2 SQIVND (reference sequence). Trimming pared 6 bases from V and 4 bases from J, leaving 9 bases between.

In its sample, this clonotype was seen many times. The chain is built from TRBV5-1 and TRBJ2-1; TRBD2 might be the D (5 bases). CDR1 is SGHRS, CDR2 YFSETQ, per germline. This CDR3 has 15 residues. Between the trimmed V and J ends, which lost 4 bases and 10 bases, there was a span of 21 bases. The CDR3 sequence: CASSQDSPRFTEQFF. The DNA for the CDR3 is TGCGCCAGCAGCCAGGACTCCCCCCGATTTACGGAGCAGTTCTTC.

The CDR3 here is CSVGLARINPQETQYF. Here the CDR3 DNA reads TGCAGCGTTGGACTAGCGCGAATCAACCCCCAAGAGACCCAGTACTTC. The chain employs TRBV29-1 and TRBJ2-5; the match to TRBD2 covers 8 bases. The CDR3 consists of 16 residues. V lost 4 bases, J lost 1 base, and 11 bases stayed unmatched. The germline V gene has CDR1 SQVTM and CDR2 ANQGSEA.

The chain couples TRBV20-1 to TRBJ2-2; D call uncertain. The germline gives CDR1 DFQATT, CDR2 SNEGSKA (reference sequence). Trimming took 2 bases from V and 7 from J, leaving 14 bases between them. The CDR3 totals 14 residues. The CDR3 region is CSARPRHVLGELFF. The DNA of the CDR3 is TGCAGTGCTAGACCCCGGCACGTTCTCGGGGAGCTGTTTTTT.